The 23 T cell receptor beta chains in this list originate from one sample, sequenced in a study of shared clonotypes between healthy human individuals. This table comes from immunoSEQ multiplex PCR, and its TCRdb copy is limited to in-frame clones, with some not included. The data hold roughly 2.4 million clones, with 90% to 97% observed a single time. Sequences were obtained from naive CD4+ T cells sorted from blood. This sample's subset: CD45RA+ positively selected. Receptor source: a man between 18 and 29 years old in good health.

The CDR3 DNA reads TGTGCCAGCAGTGACGAGGGTTATAATTCACCCCTCCACTTT. Translation: CASSDEGYNSPLHF. The gene calls are TRBV25-1 and TRBJ1-6; the D is unclear. Trimming took off 3 bases at V and 4 bases at J, with 7 bases between the two ends. CDR1 is MGHDK, CDR2 SYGVNS, per germline. The CDR3 loop spans 14 amino acids.

This chain joins TRBV14 and TRBJ1-1, with TRBD1 matching over 9 bases. Germline CDR1 is SGHDN and CDR2 is FVKESK. Trimming took 1 base from V and 3 from J; bases not matched to a gene: 9. CDR3 length equals 17 residues. The CDR3: CASSQGGTGSGYTEAFF. In nucleotides, the CDR3 is TGTGCCAGCAGCCAAGGGGGGACAGGGAGTGGGTACACTGAAGCTTTCTTT.

CDR3 coding DNA: TGTGCCAGCTCACCACGACTAGCGAGCACCGGGGAGCTGTTTTTT. This sequence encodes CASSPRLASTGELFF. This chain connects TRBV18 to TRBJ2-2, with 8 bases lining up with TRBD2. Germline V gene data show CDR1 as KGHSH and CDR2 as LQKENI. The CDR3 totals 15 residues. Trimming cost V 1 base and J 4 bases; bases outside gene matches: 2.

The genes are TRBV18 and TRBJ2-7; 10 nucleotides agree with TRBD1. V lost 0 bases and J lost 3; bases outside the gene matches: 5. Germline lookup yields CDR1 KGHSH and CDR2 LQKENI. The CDR3 totals 16 residues. The DNA of the CDR3 is TGTGCCAGCTCACCACCGGGAGGACAGGGGGACTACGAGCAGTACTTC. It encodes CASSPPGGQGDYEQYF.

In its sample, this clone was seen once. CDR3 bases: TGTGCCAGCAGCTTAGATAGCTACTATGGCACAGATACGCAGTATTTT. It translates to CASSLDSYYGTDTQYF. The V and J genes are TRBV7-2 and TRBJ2-3; D is ambiguous. Germline CDR1 and CDR2: SGHTA and FQGNSA. Trimming removed 1 base at V and 1 base at J, with 12 bases between. The CDR3 totals 16 residues. The entire variable domain, with the rest obtained from reference TRBV7-2 and TRBJ2-3, is as follows: GAGVSQSPSNKVTEKGKDVELRCDPISGHTALYWYRQSLGQGLEFLIYFQGNSAPDKSGLPSDRFSAERTGGSVSTLTIQRTQQEDSAVYLCASSLDSYYGTDTQYFGPGTRLTVL.

The chain recombines TRBV15 with TRBJ2-7; unclear D gene. The length of the CDR3 is 12 residues. The germline V and J ends were trimmed by 5 bases and 2 bases, with 7 bases remaining between them. Germline CDR1 and CDR2: LNHNV and YYDKDF (reference sequence). The CDR3 bases are TGTGCCACCAGCTCAAACACCTACGAGCAGTACTTC. Protein: CATSSNTYEQYF.

V usage is TRBV6-5 and J usage is TRBJ2-1; D may be TRBD1 (6 bases). Germline V gene lookup returns CDR1 MNHEY and CDR2 SVGAGI. V was shortened by 4 bases and J by 1 base, with 8 bases between the two germline ends. This CDR3 region has 14 residues. The CDR3 DNA follows: TGTGCCAGCAGTTCAGGGGATTCCTACAATGAGCAGTTCTTC. Its protein product is CASSSGDSYNEQFF.

The J gene is TRBJ2-3, the V gene TRBV7-8, with no clear D. The V end was cut by 4 bases, the J end by 1 base, with 15 bases between. Germline V CDR1 and CDR2: SGHVS, FQNEAQ. CDR3 length equals 16 residues. CDR3 bases: TGTGCCAGCAGCTGGGTTATGACCCACCGCACAGATACGCAGTATTTT. Translated: CASSWVMTHRTDTQYF. The full variable domain, its missing parts supplied by reference TRBV7-8 and TRBJ2-3, is GAGVSQSPRYKVAKRGQDVALRCDPISGHVSLFWYQQALGQGPEFLTYFQNEAQLDKSGLPSDRFFAERPEGSVSTLKIQRTQQEDSAVYLCASSWVMTHRTDTQYFGPGTRLTVL.

This chain connects TRBV5-4 to TRBJ2-2, with 8 bases aligning to TRBD1. Trimming at V came to 4 bases and at J to 0 bases, leaving 11 bases not matched to a gene. CDR1 and CDR2 from the germline V gene are SGHNT and YYREEE (reference sequence). The CDR3 consists of 18 residues. CDR3 coding DNA: TGTGCCAGCAGCCCCTTGACAGGGGTTGCGTCGAACACCGGGGAGCTGTTTTTT. Its translation: CASSPLTGVASNTGELFF. The full variable domain, rest sourced from reference TRBV5-4 and TRBJ2-2, is ETGVTQSPTHLIKTRGQQVTLRCSSQSGHNTVSWYQQALGQGPQFIFQYYREEENGRGNFPPRFSGLQFPNYSSELNVNALELDDSALYLCASSPLTGVASNTGELFFGEGSRLTVL.

The chain is built from TRBV28 and TRBJ2-6; D not resolved. CDR1 is MDHEN and CDR2 is SYDVKM in the germline V gene. The germline V and J ends were trimmed by 1 base and 4 bases, with 5 bases remaining between them. The CDR3 length is 14 residues. The CDR3: CASSLLTGANVLTF. In nucleotides, the CDR3 is TGTGCCAGCAGTTTATTGACGGGGGCCAACGTCCTGACTTTC.

The chain recombines TRBV5-5 with TRBJ1-2; 8 positions match TRBD1. Looked up from germline, CDR1 is SGHKS and CDR2 is YYEKEE (reference sequence). The CDR3 totals 15 residues. J gave up 2 bases and V 1 base, and 4 bases lay outside the gene matches. In DNA, the CDR3 is TGTGCCAGCAGCTTGCGGACAGGGACGAACTATGGCTACACCTTC. This sequence encodes CASSLRTGTNYGYTF.

A word on this clone: Additional DNA sequences in this sample encode the identical CDR3. The chain combines TRBV4-2 with TRBJ2-3; the D gene could be TRBD1 or TRBD2 (5 bases each). The CDR3 runs to 15 residues. The germline V gene has CDR1 LGHNA and CDR2 YNFKEQ. V was trimmed by 1 base and J by 0 bases, leaving 8 bases between them. As DNA, the CDR3 is TGTGCCAGCAGCCAAGCAGGGAGTAGCACAGATACGCAGTATTTT. Its protein product is CASSQAGSSTDTQYF.

This clone was recorded once. V gene TRBV2 combines with J gene TRBJ1-1, with a weak D call TRBD1 (6 bases). Germline assignment: CDR1 SNHLY and CDR2 FYNNEI. The CDR3 is 15 amino acids. Deletions cut 6 bases from V and 1 base from J, with 15 bases between. The CDR3 region is CASRGTGTPNTEAFF. CDR3 in DNA: TGTGCCAGCAGGGGTACTGGGACACCGAACACTGAAGCTTTCTTT.

Concerning this clone: At the DNA level, this CDR3 is encoded by other sequences in the same sample as well. The chain uses TRBV10-3 and TRBJ2-1; 7 bases align to TRBD2. The CDR3 is 12 residues long. Trimming removed 6 bases from V and 5 bases from J; junction bases left unmatched: 1. Germline V gene sequence: CDR1 ENHRY, CDR2 SYGVKD. This chain's CDR3 is CAIRGGNNEQFF. The CDR3 coding sequence is TGTGCCATCAGGGGGGGGAACAATGAGCAGTTCTTC.

Remarks on this clone: Other DNA sequences of this sample code for an identical CDR3. The chain couples TRBV6-1 to TRBJ1-2; D remains unclear. This CDR3 contains 13 residues. Germline loops: CDR1 MNHNS, CDR2 SASEGT. V was shortened by 2 bases and J by 2 bases, with 6 bases between the two germline ends. CDR3 bases: TGTGCCAGCAGTGAATCAGGAAACTATGGCTACACCTTC. Its translation: CASSESGNYGYTF.

On this clone itself: Within the sample, other DNA sequences also encode this same CDR3. The chain combines TRBV30 with TRBJ2-5; tentative D call: TRBD2 (6 bases). Trimming removed 0 bases at V and 5 bases at J, with 10 bases between. This CDR3 is 13 amino acids long. The germline V gene encodes CDR1 GTSNPN and CDR2 SVGIG (reference sequence). CDR3 residues: CAWSVRRDETQYF. The CDR3 DNA reads TGTGCCTGGAGTGTACGGCGGGATGAGACCCAGTACTTC.

V gene TRBV7-2 combines with J gene TRBJ2-3; 10 bases match TRBD2. The V gene's germline CDR1 is SGHTA and CDR2 FQGNSA. The V and J ends lost 5 bases and 6 bases, in that order; junction bases with no gene match: 5. The CDR3 totals 14 residues. CDR3 sequence reads: CASSTGLAVDTQYF. CDR3 nucleotides: TGTGCCAGCAGCACAGGACTAGCGGTGGATACGCAGTATTTT.

This clone was picked up one time. The V call is TRBV29-1, the J call TRBJ1-1; 8 nucleotides line up with TRBD1. This CDR3 has 12 residues. The germline V gene encodes CDR1 SQVTM and CDR2 ANQGSEA. With 7 bases clipped from V and 9 bases from J, the junction kept 10 bases outside the gene matches. CDR3 amino acids: CSEDRGEGKAFF. The DNA for the CDR3 is TGCAGCGAAGACAGGGGAGAGGGTAAAGCTTTCTTT.

The chain links TRBV6-6 to TRBJ2-2, with TRBD2 identical over 9 bases. The CDR3 is made up of 16 amino acids. Per the germline V gene, CDR1 is MNHNY and CDR2 is SVGAGI (reference sequence). V was clipped by 6 bases and J by 1 base; unmatched bases: 6. CDR3 nucleotides: TGTGCCAGCAGGTTAAGCGGGGGGCGGAACACCGGGGAGCTGTTTTTT. Residues: CASRLSGGRNTGELFF.

The V and J genes are TRBV29-1 and TRBJ1-1, with D perhaps TRBD1 (5 bases). This CDR3 comprises 13 residues. Germline CDR1 reads SQVTM; CDR2 reads ANQGSEA. The V gene lost 6 bases and the J gene lost 0 bases, with 11 bases spanning the gap. Here the CDR3 reads CSVLRGMNTEAFF. In DNA, the CDR3 is TGCAGCGTATTGAGGGGAATGAACACTGAAGCTTTCTTT.

A few counts support this clone. The sample contains more than one DNA sequence encoding this CDR3. The chain links TRBV5-1 to TRBJ2-3; 8 nucleotides match TRBD2. Germline V gene sequence: CDR1 SGHRS, CDR2 YFSETQ. V lost 0 bases, J lost 1 base, and 1 base stayed unmatched. This CDR3 is built from 15 residues. The CDR3 loop is CASSLGAGGTDTQYF. The CDR3 DNA follows: TGCGCCAGCAGCTTGGGAGCGGGGGGCACAGATACGCAGTATTTT.

The genes are TRBV7-9 and TRBJ2-2; the D is unclear. Trimming took off 8 bases at V and 0 bases at J, with 16 bases between the two ends. The CDR3 covers 16 residues. The germline gives CDR1 SEHNR, CDR2 FQNEAQ (reference sequence). CDR3 loop: CASAKLSESNTGELFF. The CDR3, as DNA: TGTGCCAGCGCCAAGTTGTCGGAATCGAACACCGGGGAGCTGTTTTTT.

The rearrangement uses TRBV21-1 and TRBJ2-2; the table's D call TRBD1 went unverified against the DNA. TRBV21-1 is labeled a pseudogene. This CDR3 is built from 16 residues. The CDR3 region has the DNA TGTGCCAGCCCGGTACAGAAAAGTACTAACACCGGGGAGCTGTTTTTT. Translating it yields CASPVQKSTNTGELFF.